This T cell receptor (beta chain) was found in a study of cytomegalovirus exposure and HLA in healthy donors. CDR1 GTSNPN and CDR2 SVGIG come from the germline V gene (reference sequence). The germline V and J ends were trimmed by 0 bases and 14 bases, with 14 bases remaining between them. The CDR3 sequence is 12 residues long. Primers: 60 Vbeta forward and 13 Jbeta reverse. Repertoires were generated with immunoSEQ multiplex PCR, while TCRdb's copy carries only in-frame clones and drops some. This sample has some 180,000 clones, with roughly 80% found just once. The chain carries TRBV30 and TRBJ1-5, with a weak D call TRBD1 (6 bases). Source material: PBMCs. This TCR was recovered from a male donor in good health and CMV-seronegative. CDR3 nucleotides: TGTGCCTGGAGTGTACAGCAGGGGAAAAAGCATTTT. Residues: CAWSVQQGKKHF. The whole variable domain, filled in from reference TRBV30 and TRBJ1-5, reads SQTIHQWPATLVQPVGSPLSLECTVEGTSNPNLYWYRQAAGRGLQLLFYSVGIGQISSEVPQNLSASRPQDRQFILSSKKLLLSDSGFYLCAWSVQQGKKHFGDGTRLSIL.